This T cell receptor (beta chain) was observed in a study of T cells in localized non-small cell lung cancer. The study's findings and limits: Detection in adjacent lung was observed for a median approximately 52 of the top 100 tumor clones. In uninvolved adjacent lung, T cell clonality reached its highest value, exceeding tumor.

Of note for this clone: No antigen is known for it. A read error may account for a junction end that differs from germline.

In germline, CDR1 is GTSNPN, CDR2 SVGIG (reference sequence). This CDR3 contains 12 residues. Sequencing was performed with immunoSEQ multiplex PCR; in TCRdb, only in-frame clones are kept and a portion is missing. The data show approximately 88,000 clones, with approximately 91% seen just once and roughly 4.3% held by the top ten. The TCR sequence derives from a woman aged 40 to 75 with stage II squamous cell lung carcinoma. Sample: PBMCs, taken before any cancer treatment. V gene TRBV30 combines with J gene TRBJ2-3; tentatively, D is TRBD2 (5 bases). The CDR3 sequence: CDWSERMDTQYF. The CDR3 bases are TGTGACTGGAGTGAGCGGATGGATACGCAGTATTTT.